The present entry profiles one T cell receptor beta chain with its context. This clonotype has at least ten counts. This receptor's antigen is unknown. Base-call qualities are not available, and no considerably larger clone is one nucleotide away. The sample comes from a study of identical twins (dated by TCRdb to 2015 to 2016). At the level of the whole study: TCR alpha and beta repertoires from monozygotic twins, unrelated adults of various ages and cord blood were deep-sequenced to test whether fetal clonotypes persist. To rule out contamination, the twin experiments were replicated at different times with different library preparation protocols.

The study at large found these results: Because the same donors could not be followed over many years, conclusions were based on cross-sectional statistical analysis. In monozygotic twins, out-of-frame TCR alpha sharing was systematically underestimated by recombination models, although the models agreed with sharing between unrelated individuals. Fewer insertions were carried by abundant cord blood beta clonotypes, a similar but weaker trend appeared in young adult naive repertoires, and no such trend appeared in memory repertoires. Excess twin sharing in beta out-of-frame sequences was weaker because fewer shared sequences lowered the signal-to-noise ratio. Zero-insertion analyses could be partly confounded by invariant T cells such as MAIT and iNKT, though diverse VJ usage argued against such confounding for most clonotypes. Out-of-frame TCR alpha sequences shared between twins showed an excess of low generation-probability sequences compared with coincidental sharing between unrelated individuals.

Library preparation employed 5' RACE. The reads were generated on an Illumina HiSeq 2000. A universal primer binding site was added through template switching, and the final cDNA carried a unique molecular identifier so that TCR cDNA molecules could be counted accurately. Specific primers in the conserved constant-segment region were used to synthesize first-strand cDNA for TCR alpha and beta chains. To control for contamination, every cDNA library was double barcoded, receiving both a SMART-Mk sample barcode and Illumina barcodes. TruSeq adapter sequences, together with Illumina sample barcodes, were added in two successive PCR steps. Sequencing of the TCR alpha and beta cDNA libraries was done on the Illumina HiSeq platform using custom primers. Per the source publication's procedure: MiGEC processed the raw reads to extract unique molecular identifiers, while MiXCR was used to determine the CDR3 positions. For each individual, recombination models were inferred using an EM algorithm with the repgenHMM and IGoR tools. Shared clonotypes were analyzed with the tcR package in R, and sharing was normalized by the product of cloneset sizes. To study raw recombination free of thymic and clonal selection effects, out-of-frame nonproductive sequences were analyzed. Through fastp at Q25 and MiXCR, TCRdb rebuilt clones from the public reads, retaining in-frame beta chains. Rows are combined by CDR3 protein, so each entry shows the most common genes and DNA. TCRdb's processing, not the authors' own work, is the source of the V and J calls. The sample yields hundreds of thousands of distinct CDR3 sequences; 8.6% were counted once. More than 0.75% of the sample comes from the top ten.

Deletion took 6 bases off V and 2 bases off J, with a span of 5 bases between the germline ends. Including the terminal cysteine and phenylalanine, the CDR3 comprises 11 residues. The DNA shown is the 33-base CDR3, in frame from base 1. From the germline V gene (reference sequence), CDR1 is SEHNR and CDR2 is FQNEAQ. Only healthy Caucasian donors were included. Three pairs of female monozygotic twins, all aged roughly 18 to 29 years, were included in the twin cohort. RNA for TCR libraries was isolated from peripheral blood mononuclear cells. The same sample was also used in a study of yellow fever vaccine responses in identical twins. The second study, in turn, reports: The authors reported that the T cell response to vaccination in identical twins appeared partly convergent and partly personalized. Focusing on identical twins, the study followed the T cell clones that responded to the vaccine, and did so with precision.

The sequence derives from a woman in her late teens or twenties in good health. Sequenced material: PBMCs. The receptor chain draws on TRBV7-9 and TRBJ2-7, with an unclear D gene assignment. The CDR3 region reads CASRGAYEQYF. The base sequence is TGTGCCAGCAGAGGTGCCTACGAGCAGTACTTC.